This TCR beta chain was identified in a study of T cell repertoires in ileal Crohn's disease. As for the study in general: Approximately 35% were active smokers at surgery; median disease duration was around 8 years.

Germline lookup yields CDR1 SGHRS and CDR2 YFSETQ. With 3 bases clipped from V and 3 bases from J, the junction kept 8 bases outside the gene matches. The CDR3 has 16 amino acids. Using immunoSEQ multiplex PCR, the repertoire was profiled, and TCRdb retains in-frame clones only, with some absent. The sample shows some 14,000 clones, around 78% of them seen only once. Study observations and caveats: Active smokers at surgery had more clonal expansions than non-smokers.

About this clone itself: The antigen is not known.

The source material was ileal tissue. This chain joins TRBV5-1 and TRBJ2-7, with 11 bases that match TRBD1. The source is an adult with Crohn's disease. The CDR3 spells CASSSDRGQARYEQYF. Written as DNA, the CDR3 is TGCGCCAGCAGCTCGGACAGGGGGCAGGCACGCTACGAGCAGTACTTC.